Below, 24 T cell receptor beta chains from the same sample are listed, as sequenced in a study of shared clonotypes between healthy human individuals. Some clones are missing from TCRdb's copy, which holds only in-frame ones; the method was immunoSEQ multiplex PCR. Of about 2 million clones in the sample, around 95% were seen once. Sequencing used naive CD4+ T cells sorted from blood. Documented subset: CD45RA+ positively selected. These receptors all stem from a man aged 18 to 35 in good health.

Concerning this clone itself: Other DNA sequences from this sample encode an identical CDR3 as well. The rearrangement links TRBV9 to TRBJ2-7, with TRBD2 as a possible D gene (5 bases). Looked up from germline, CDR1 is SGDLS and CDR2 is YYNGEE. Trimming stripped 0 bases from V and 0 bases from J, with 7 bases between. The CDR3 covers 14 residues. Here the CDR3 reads CASSVGGRSYEQYF. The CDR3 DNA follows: TGTGCCAGCAGCGTAGGAGGGCGCTCCTACGAGCAGTACTTC.

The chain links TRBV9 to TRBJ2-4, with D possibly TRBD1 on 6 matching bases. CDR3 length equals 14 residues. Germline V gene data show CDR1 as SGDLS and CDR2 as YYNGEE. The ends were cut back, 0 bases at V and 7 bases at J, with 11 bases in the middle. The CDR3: CASSVGGQVNIQYF. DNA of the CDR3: TGTGCCAGCAGCGTAGGGGGACAAGTGAACATTCAGTACTTC. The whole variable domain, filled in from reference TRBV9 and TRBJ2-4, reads DSGVTQTPKHLITATGQRVTLRCSPRSGDLSVYWYQQSLDQGLQFLIQYYNGEERAKGNILERFSAQQFPDLHSELNLSSLELGDSALYFCASSVGGQVNIQYFGAGTRLSVL.

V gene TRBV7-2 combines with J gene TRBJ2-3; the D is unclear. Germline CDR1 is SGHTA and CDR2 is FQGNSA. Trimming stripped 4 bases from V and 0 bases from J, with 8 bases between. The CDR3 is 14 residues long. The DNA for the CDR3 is TGTGCCAGCAGCTCGCTACTCAGCACAGATACGCAGTATTTT. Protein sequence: CASSSLLSTDTQYF.

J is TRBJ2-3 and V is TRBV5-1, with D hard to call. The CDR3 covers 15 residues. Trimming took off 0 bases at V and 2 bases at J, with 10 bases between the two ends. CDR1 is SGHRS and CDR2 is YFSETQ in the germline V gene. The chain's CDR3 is CASSLASPTTDTQYF. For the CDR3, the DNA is TGCGCCAGCAGCTTGGCCAGTCCAACCACAGATACGCAGTATTTT.

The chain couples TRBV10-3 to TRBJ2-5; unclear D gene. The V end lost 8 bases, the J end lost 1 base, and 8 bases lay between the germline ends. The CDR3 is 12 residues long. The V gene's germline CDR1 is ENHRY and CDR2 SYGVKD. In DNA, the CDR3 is TGTGCCATCGCTGCGTTCCAAGAGACCCAGTACTTC. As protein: CAIAAFQETQYF.

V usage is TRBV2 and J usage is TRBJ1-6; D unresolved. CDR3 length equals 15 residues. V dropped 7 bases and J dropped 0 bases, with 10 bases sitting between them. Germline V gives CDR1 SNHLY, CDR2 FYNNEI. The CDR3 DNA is TGTGCCAGCACCGCAGAGAGCTCCTATAATTCACCCCTCCACTTT. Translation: CASTAESSYNSPLHF. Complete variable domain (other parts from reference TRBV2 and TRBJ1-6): EPEVTQTPSHQVTQMGQEVILRCVPISNHLYFYWYRQILGQKVEFLVSFYNNEISEKSEIFDDQFSVERPDGSNFTLKIRSTKLEDSAMYFCASTAESSYNSPLHFGNGTRLTVT.

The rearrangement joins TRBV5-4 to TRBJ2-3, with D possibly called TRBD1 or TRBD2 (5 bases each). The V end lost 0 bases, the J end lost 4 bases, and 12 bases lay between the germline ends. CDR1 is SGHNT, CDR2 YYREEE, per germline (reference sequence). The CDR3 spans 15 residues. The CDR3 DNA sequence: TGTGCCAGCAGCTTGGTCCGGGGCGAGGCAGATACGCAGTATTTT. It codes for CASSLVRGEADTQYF.

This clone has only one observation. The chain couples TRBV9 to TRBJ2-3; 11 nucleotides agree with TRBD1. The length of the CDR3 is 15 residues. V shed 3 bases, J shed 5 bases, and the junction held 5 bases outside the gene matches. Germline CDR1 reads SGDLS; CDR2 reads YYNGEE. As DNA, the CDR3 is TGTGCCAGCAGCGCCGGACAGGGGGCTGGAGATACGCAGTATTTT. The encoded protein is CASSAGQGAGDTQYF. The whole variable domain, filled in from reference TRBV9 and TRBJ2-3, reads DSGVTQTPKHLITATGQRVTLRCSPRSGDLSVYWYQQSLDQGLQFLIQYYNGEERAKGNILERFSAQQFPDLHSELNLSSLELGDSALYFCASSAGQGAGDTQYFGPGTRLTVL.

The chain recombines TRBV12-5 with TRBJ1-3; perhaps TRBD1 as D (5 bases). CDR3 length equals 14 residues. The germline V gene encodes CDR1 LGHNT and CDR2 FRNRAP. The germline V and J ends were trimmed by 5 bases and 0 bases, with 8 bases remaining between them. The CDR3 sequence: CASGVTVSGNTIYF. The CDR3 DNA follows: TGTGCTAGTGGTGTGACAGTCTCTGGAAACACCATATATTTT.

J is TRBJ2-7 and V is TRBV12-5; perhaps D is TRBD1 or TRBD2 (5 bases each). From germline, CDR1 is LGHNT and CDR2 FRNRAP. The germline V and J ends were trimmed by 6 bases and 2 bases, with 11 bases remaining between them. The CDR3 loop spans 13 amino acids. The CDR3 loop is CASGGDHAYEQYF. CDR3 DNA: TGTGCTAGTGGAGGGGACCATGCCTACGAGCAGTACTTC.

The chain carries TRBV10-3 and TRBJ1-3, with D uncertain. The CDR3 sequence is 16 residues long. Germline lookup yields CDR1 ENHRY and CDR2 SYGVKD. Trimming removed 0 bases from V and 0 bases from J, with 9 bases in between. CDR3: CAISESDGISGNTIYF. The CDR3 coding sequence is TGTGCCATCAGTGAGTCTGACGGAATCTCTGGAAACACCATATATTTT.

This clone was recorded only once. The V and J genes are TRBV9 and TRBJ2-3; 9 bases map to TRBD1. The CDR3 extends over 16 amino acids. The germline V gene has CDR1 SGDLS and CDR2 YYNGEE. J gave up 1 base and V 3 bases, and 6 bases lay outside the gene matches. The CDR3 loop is CASSAGTGTRTDTQYF. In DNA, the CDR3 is TGTGCCAGCAGCGCCGGGACAGGGACTCGCACAGATACGCAGTATTTT.

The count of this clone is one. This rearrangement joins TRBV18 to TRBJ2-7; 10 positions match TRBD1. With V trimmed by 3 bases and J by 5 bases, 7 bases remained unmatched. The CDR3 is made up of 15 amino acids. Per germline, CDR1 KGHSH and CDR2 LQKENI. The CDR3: CASSPQGDRGHEQYF. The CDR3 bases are TGTGCCAGCTCACCCCAGGGGGACAGGGGCCACGAGCAGTACTTC.

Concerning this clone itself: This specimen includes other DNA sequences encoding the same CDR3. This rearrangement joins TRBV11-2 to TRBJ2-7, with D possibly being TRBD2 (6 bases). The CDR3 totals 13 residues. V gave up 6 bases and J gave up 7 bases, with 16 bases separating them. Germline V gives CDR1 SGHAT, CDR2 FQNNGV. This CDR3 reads CASSRDSFYEQYF. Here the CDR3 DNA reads TGTGCCAGCAGTCGGGACTCATTCTATGAGCAGTACTTC.

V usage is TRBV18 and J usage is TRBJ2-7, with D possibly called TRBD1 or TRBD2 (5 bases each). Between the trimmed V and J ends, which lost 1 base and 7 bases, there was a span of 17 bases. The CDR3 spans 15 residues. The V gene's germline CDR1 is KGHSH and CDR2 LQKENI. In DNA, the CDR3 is TGTGCCAGCTCACCACAAGGAGGACCCCGACAGGAGCAGTACTTC. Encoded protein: CASSPQGGPRQEQYF.

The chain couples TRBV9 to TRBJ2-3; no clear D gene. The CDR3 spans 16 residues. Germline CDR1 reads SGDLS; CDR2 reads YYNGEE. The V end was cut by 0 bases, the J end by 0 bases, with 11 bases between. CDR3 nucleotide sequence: TGTGCCAGCAGCGTAGGGGTAAGCCTCAGCACAGATACGCAGTATTTT. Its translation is CASSVGVSLSTDTQYF.

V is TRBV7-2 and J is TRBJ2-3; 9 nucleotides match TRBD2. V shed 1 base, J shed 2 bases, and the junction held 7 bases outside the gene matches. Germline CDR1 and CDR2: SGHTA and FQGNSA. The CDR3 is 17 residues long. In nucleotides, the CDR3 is TGTGCCAGCAGCTTAGTGTGGCTAGCGGGATCCACAGATACGCAGTATTTT. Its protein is CASSLVWLAGSTDTQYF.

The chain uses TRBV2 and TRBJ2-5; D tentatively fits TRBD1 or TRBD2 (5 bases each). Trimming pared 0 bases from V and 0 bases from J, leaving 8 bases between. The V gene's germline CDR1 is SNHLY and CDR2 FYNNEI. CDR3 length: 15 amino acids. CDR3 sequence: CASSEAGEYQETQYF. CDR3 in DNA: TGTGCCAGCAGTGAAGCAGGGGAGTACCAAGAGACCCAGTACTTC.

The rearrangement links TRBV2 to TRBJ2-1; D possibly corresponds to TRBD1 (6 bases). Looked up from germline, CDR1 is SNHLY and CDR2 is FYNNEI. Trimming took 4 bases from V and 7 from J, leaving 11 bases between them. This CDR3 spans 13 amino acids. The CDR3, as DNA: TGTGCCAGCAGTGTCTTAGGGGGAAATGAGCAGTTCTTC. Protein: CASSVLGGNEQFF.

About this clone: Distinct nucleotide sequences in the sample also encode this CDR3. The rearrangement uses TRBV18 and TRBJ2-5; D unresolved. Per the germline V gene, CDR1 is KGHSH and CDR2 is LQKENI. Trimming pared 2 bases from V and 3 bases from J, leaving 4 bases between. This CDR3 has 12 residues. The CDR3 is CASSPGEETQYF. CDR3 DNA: TGTGCCAGCTCACCAGGGGAAGAGACCCAGTACTTC.

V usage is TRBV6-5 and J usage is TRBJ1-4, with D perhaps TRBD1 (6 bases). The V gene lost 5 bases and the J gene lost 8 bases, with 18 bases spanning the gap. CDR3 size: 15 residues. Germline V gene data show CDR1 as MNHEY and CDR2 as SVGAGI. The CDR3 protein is CASSQGQGGSEKLFF. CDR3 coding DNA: TGTGCCAGCAGTCAGGGGCAGGGAGGGAGCGAAAAACTGTTTTTT.

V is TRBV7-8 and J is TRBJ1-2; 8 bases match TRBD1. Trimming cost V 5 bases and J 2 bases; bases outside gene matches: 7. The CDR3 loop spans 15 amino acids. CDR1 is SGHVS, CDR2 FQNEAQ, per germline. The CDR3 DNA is TGTGCCAGCAGCAAGATGACAGGGGCGAACTATGGCTACACCTTC. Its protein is CASSKMTGANYGYTF.

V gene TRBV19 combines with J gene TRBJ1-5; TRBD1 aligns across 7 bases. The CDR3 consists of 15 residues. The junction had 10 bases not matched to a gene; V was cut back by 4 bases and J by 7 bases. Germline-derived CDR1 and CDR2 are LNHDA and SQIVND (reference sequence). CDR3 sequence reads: CASSRQGGGGQPQHF. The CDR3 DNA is TGTGCCAGTAGTAGACAGGGAGGAGGGGGACAGCCCCAGCATTTT.

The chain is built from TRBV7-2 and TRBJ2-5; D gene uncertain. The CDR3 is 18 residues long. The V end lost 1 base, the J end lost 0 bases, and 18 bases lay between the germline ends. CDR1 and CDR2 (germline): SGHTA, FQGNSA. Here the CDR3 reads CASSLVGPGGVHQETQYF. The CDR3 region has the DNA TGTGCCAGCAGCTTAGTTGGTCCAGGTGGGGTTCACCAAGAGACCCAGTACTTC. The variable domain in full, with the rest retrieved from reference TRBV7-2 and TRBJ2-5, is GAGVSQSPSNKVTEKGKDVELRCDPISGHTALYWYRQSLGQGLEFLIYFQGNSAPDKSGLPSDRFSAERTGGSVSTLTIQRTQQEDSAVYLCASSLVGPGGVHQETQYFGPGTRLLVL.